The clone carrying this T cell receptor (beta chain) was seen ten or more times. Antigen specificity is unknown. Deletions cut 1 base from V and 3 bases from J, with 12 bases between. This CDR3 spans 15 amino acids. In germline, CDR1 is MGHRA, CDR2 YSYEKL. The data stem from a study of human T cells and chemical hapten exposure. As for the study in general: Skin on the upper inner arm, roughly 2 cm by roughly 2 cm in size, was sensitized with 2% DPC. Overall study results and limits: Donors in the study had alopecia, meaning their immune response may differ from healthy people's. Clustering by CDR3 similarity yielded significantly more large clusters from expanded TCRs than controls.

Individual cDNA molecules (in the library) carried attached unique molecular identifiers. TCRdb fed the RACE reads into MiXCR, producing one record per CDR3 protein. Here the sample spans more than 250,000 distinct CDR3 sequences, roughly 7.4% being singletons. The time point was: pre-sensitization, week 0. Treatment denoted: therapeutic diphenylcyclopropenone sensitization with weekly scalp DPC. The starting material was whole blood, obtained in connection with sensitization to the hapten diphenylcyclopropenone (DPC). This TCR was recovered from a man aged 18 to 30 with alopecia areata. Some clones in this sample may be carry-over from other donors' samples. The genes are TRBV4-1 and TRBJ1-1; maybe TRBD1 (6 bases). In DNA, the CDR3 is TGCGCCAGCAGCCAAGGTCGGGGGGCGTACACTGAAGCTTTCTTT. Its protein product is CASSQGRGAYTEAFF.